The 23 T cell receptor beta chains given below trace back to one sample, sequenced in a study of T-cell reconstitution after alpha-beta-depleted transplantation in children (dated by TCRdb to 2016 to 2017). Library prep was done by PCR. Sequencing relied on an Illumina HiSeq 2500. To normalize quantification of the TCRbeta repertoire, the TCR libraries were built with molecular barcoding that relied on unique molecular identifiers. TCRdb itself trimmed the public reads at Q25 with fastp, ran MiXCR and retained productive beta chains. Entries are consolidated by CDR3 protein sequence, retaining the most common genes and DNA. Across this sample there are hundreds of thousands of distinct CDR3 sequences, with 15% to 20% seen only once. The biggest ten clones account for 25% to 30% of the sample. Read against the paper, the sample's treatment or condition label means: allogeneic hematopoietic cell transplantation with graft depleted of TCRalphabeta T cells and CD19 B cells.

The sample consisted of PBMCs, mostly from graft donor cells, taken 360 days after TCRalphabeta/CD19-depleted stem cell transplant. The receptors stem from a boy in the first two years of life who had a stem cell transplant for Wiskott-Aldrich syndrome, so the T cells may come from the graft donor.

The rearrangement joins TRBV7-2 to TRBJ2-1; 7 bases are a match to TRBD1. The ends lost 1 base at V and 5 bases at J; junction bases unmatched: 5. CDR1 SGHTA and CDR2 FQGNSA come from the germline V gene. This CDR3 region has 15 residues. The CDR3 sequence is CASSLEGASHNEQFF. CDR3 in DNA: TGTGCCAGCAGCTTAGAGGGGGCTTCCCACAATGAGCAGTTCTTC.

This sequence joins TRBV20-1 and TRBJ2-7, with 8 bases matching TRBD1. Germline V gives CDR1 DFQATT, CDR2 SNEGSKA (reference sequence). Trimming took 5 bases from V and 4 from J; bases not matched to a gene: 10. The CDR3 runs 14 residues. The CDR3 coding sequence is TGCAGTGCTGACATGGCGGACAGGGCATACGAGCAGTACTTC. This sequence encodes CSADMADRAYEQYF.

This clonotype was seen only a few times. J is TRBJ2-1 and V is TRBV7-9, with 10 bases matching TRBD1. The CDR3 loop spans 15 amino acids. The J segment lost 7 bases and the V segment lost 5 bases, leaving 8 bases of the junction unmatched. Germline CDR1 is SEHNR and CDR2 is FQNEAQ (reference sequence). The CDR3 DNA follows: TGTGCCAGCAGCGAGGGGGACAGGGGTTATAATGAGCAGTTCTTC. Its protein product is CASSEGDRGYNEQFF.

This clonotype was seen a few times. The CDR3 is CATSDFPKPDSGSQETQYF. As DNA, the CDR3 is TGTGCCACCAGTGATTTCCCAAAACCAGACAGCGGAAGCCAAGAGACCCAGTACTTC. J is TRBJ2-5 and V is TRBV24-1; D is tentatively TRBD1 or TRBD2 (5 bases each). Germline V gene sequence: CDR1 KGHDR, CDR2 SFDVKD. Trimming left V 1 base short and J 1 base short, with 21 bases between. The CDR3 is 19 residues long.

This clonotype showed up just a few times. The rearrangement links TRBV10-3 to TRBJ1-1; D not resolved. Germline V lookup: CDR1 ENHRY, CDR2 SYGVKD. V gave up 4 bases and J gave up 3 bases, with 9 bases separating them. The CDR3 sequence is 13 residues long. The CDR3 loop is CAISGVPDTEAFF. The CDR3 bases are TGTGCCATCAGTGGGGTACCCGACACTGAAGCTTTCTTT.

This sequence joins TRBV30 and TRBJ2-7, with TRBD1 matching 9 bases. CDR3 length equals 14 residues. Trimming removed 3 bases from V and 0 bases from J; junction bases left unmatched: 3. CDR1 is GTSNPN, CDR2 SVGIG, per germline (reference sequence). The CDR3, as DNA: TGTGCCTGGAGGGGACAGGGATTCTCCTACGAGCAGTACTTC. Residues: CAWRGQGFSYEQYF. Full variable domain (rest looked up from reference TRBV30 and TRBJ2-7): SQTIHQWPATLVQPVGSPLSLECTVEGTSNPNLYWYRQAAGRGLQLLFYSVGIGQISSEVPQNLSASRPQDRQFILSSKKLLLSDSGFYLCAWRGQGFSYEQYFGPGTRLTVT.

The V gene is TRBV20-1, the J gene TRBJ1-2, with D hard to call. Germline V gene sequence: CDR1 DFQATT, CDR2 SNEGSKA (reference sequence). The V and J ends lost 1 base and 8 bases respectively, with 14 bases between them. The CDR3 runs 13 residues. CDR3 loop: CSARGARVWGYTF. The CDR3 DNA reads TGCAGTGCTAGAGGTGCTAGGGTGTGGGGCTACACCTTC.

This clonotype was seen at least ten times. The chain has TRBV4-1 and TRBJ2-7; 7 bases match TRBD1. The CDR3 runs to 17 residues. The J segment lost 2 bases and the V segment lost 1 base, leaving 11 bases of the junction unmatched. CDR1 and CDR2 (germline): MGHRA, YSYEKL. The CDR3 is CASSQVRPGTAAYEQYF. The DNA of the CDR3 is TGCGCCAGCAGCCAAGTGAGACCCGGGACAGCTGCCTACGAGCAGTACTTC.

CDR3 nucleotide sequence: TGTGCCAGCAGCCTCAGGAGCGAGCTGTCCTACGAGCAGTACTTC. It encodes CASSLRSELSYEQYF. V and J are TRBV9 and TRBJ2-7, with D uncertain. The V gene's germline CDR1 is SGDLS and CDR2 YYNGEE. This CDR3 spans 15 amino acids. Trimming removed 4 bases at V and 1 base at J, with 15 bases between.

This clonotype was observed at least ten times. The chain is built from TRBV3-1 and TRBJ2-3; D call uncertain. Looked up from germline, CDR1 is LGHDT and CDR2 is YNNKEL (reference sequence). V was trimmed by 2 bases and J by 4 bases, leaving 1 base between them. This CDR3 is 11 amino acids long. CDR3 in DNA: TGTGCCAGCAGCCAATCAGATACGCAGTATTTT. Protein product: CASSQSDTQYF.

The chain links TRBV12-5 to TRBJ2-3, with D unresolved. Germline V gene data show CDR1 as LGHNT and CDR2 as FRNRAP. The ends were cut back, 1 base at V and 6 bases at J, with 8 bases in the middle. The CDR3 extends over 13 amino acids. The CDR3 reads CASGLASRDTQYF. CDR3 nucleotide sequence: TGTGCTAGTGGTTTGGCTTCGAGGGATACGCAGTATTTT.

The chain couples TRBV5-5 to TRBJ2-7, with 7 bases aligning to TRBD1. The J segment lost 5 bases and the V segment lost 5 bases, leaving 10 bases of the junction unmatched. The CDR3 contains 14 residues. CDR1 is SGHKS and CDR2 is YYEKEE in the germline V gene (reference sequence). The CDR3, as DNA: TGTGCCAGCAGTCGACAGGGTTTCGAGGACGAGCAGTACTTC. Translated, it gives CASSRQGFEDEQYF.

V gene TRBV7-9 combines with J gene TRBJ2-1, with 7 bases identical to TRBD1. With V trimmed by 4 bases and J by 5 bases, 5 bases remained unmatched. The CDR3 is made up of 14 amino acids. Germline V CDR1 and CDR2: SEHNR, FQNEAQ (reference sequence). In DNA, the CDR3 is TGTGCCAGCAGCTCATCCGGGACAGACAATGAGCAGTTCTTC. Its protein product is CASSSSGTDNEQFF.

This clonotype occurred a few times. The rearrangement joins TRBV29-1 to TRBJ2-2; D ambiguous. The germline V and J ends were trimmed by 4 bases and 5 bases, with 8 bases remaining between them. The CDR3 runs to 12 residues. CDR1 SQVTM and CDR2 ANQGSEA come from the germline V gene. The CDR3 DNA follows: TGCAGCGTTGTGGGCCTTACCGGGGAGCTGTTTTTT. Encoded protein: CSVVGLTGELFF.

The table lists this clonotype with many counts. The V call is TRBV20-1, the J call TRBJ2-1; possible D gene TRBD2, 6 bases. Germline lookup yields CDR1 DFQATT and CDR2 SNEGSKA (reference sequence). The CDR3 is 14 residues long. V dropped 6 bases and J dropped 0 bases, with 12 bases sitting between them. The CDR3 sequence: CSARDSSSYNEQFF. The CDR3 nucleotides read TGCAGTGCGCGGGACTCGAGCTCCTACAATGAGCAGTTCTTC.

The V and J genes are TRBV28 and TRBJ1-4; D might be TRBD1 (5 bases). CDR3 length: 12 residues. Trimming shortened V by 6 bases and J by 8 bases, and 10 bases separated the two germline ends. The germline CDR1 and CDR2 sequences are MDHEN and SYDVKM. CDR3 loop: CASSQGYEKLFF. The CDR3 DNA reads as TGTGCCAGCAGCCAGGGTTACGAAAAACTGTTTTTT.

The chain combines TRBV7-6 with TRBJ1-1; 10 nucleotides line up with TRBD1. CDR1 SGHVS and CDR2 FNYEAQ come from the germline V gene. The junction had 7 bases not matched to a gene; V was cut back by 3 bases and J by 3 bases. The CDR3 extends over 16 amino acids. CDR3 region: CASSFGRTGGDTEAFF. In nucleotides, the CDR3 is TGTGCCAGCAGCTTCGGACGGACAGGGGGGGACACTGAAGCTTTCTTT.

For the CDR3, the DNA is TGTGCCAGCAGCTTCCAAATTCTCTCTGGGGCCAACGTCCTGACTTTC. Its protein product is CASSFQILSGANVLTF. The chain employs TRBV7-2 and TRBJ2-6; D is unresolved. Germline V gene lookup returns CDR1 SGHTA and CDR2 FQGNSA. Trimming shortened V by 3 bases and J by 0 bases, and 9 bases separated the two germline ends. This CDR3 contains 16 residues.

The CDR3 DNA reads as TGCAGTGCGTGGAGGGGGAAAACCTACGAGCAGTACTTC. Protein product: CSAWRGKTYEQYF. The chain employs TRBV20-1 and TRBJ2-7, with D possibly called TRBD1 or TRBD2 (6 bases each). Germline CDR1 is DFQATT and CDR2 is SNEGSKA (reference sequence). The CDR3 covers 13 residues. Deletions cut 6 bases from V and 2 bases from J, with 14 bases between.

This clonotype was counted a few times. The CDR3 loop reads CASNQNSGHTGELFF. The CDR3, as DNA: TGTGCCAGCAATCAAAATAGCGGGCACACCGGGGAGCTGTTTTTT. This sequence joins TRBV28 and TRBJ2-2, with TRBD2 matching 7 bases. The CDR3 has 15 amino acids. The ends lost 7 bases at V and 3 bases at J; junction bases unmatched: 8. Per germline, CDR1 MDHEN and CDR2 SYDVKM.

This clonotype was seen a handful of times. This sequence joins TRBV20-1 and TRBJ2-7; possible D gene TRBD1, 6 bases. The CDR3 runs 13 residues. Trimming removed 4 bases at V and 2 bases at J, with 12 bases between. In germline, CDR1 is DFQATT, CDR2 SNEGSKA (reference sequence). The CDR3 bases are TGCAGTGCTACCAGGACAGATCCCTACGAGCAGTACTTC. This sequence encodes CSATRTDPYEQYF.

This sequence joins TRBV3-1 and TRBJ1-2; 9 nucleotides match TRBD1. The CDR3 extends over 16 amino acids. The V gene's germline CDR1 is LGHDT and CDR2 YNNKEL (reference sequence). The V segment lost 0 bases and the J segment 4 bases; nucleotides outside the gene matches: 6. CDR3 residues: CASSQDGTGRLYGYTF. The DNA for the CDR3 is TGTGCCAGCAGCCAAGATGGGACAGGGAGACTCTATGGCTACACCTTC. Together with reference TRBV3-1 and TRBJ1-2, the CDR3 gives the full variable domain: DTAVSQTPKYLVTQMGNDKSIKCEQNLGHDTMYWYKQDSKKFLKIMFSYNNKELIINETVPNRFSPKSPDKAHLNLHINSLELGDSAVYFCASSQDGTGRLYGYTFGSGTRLTVV.

This clonotype appeared a few times. V gene TRBV11-2 combines with J gene TRBJ2-2; no clear D. V was shortened by 0 bases and J by 3 bases, with 8 bases between the two germline ends. CDR1 is SGHAT, CDR2 FQNNGV, per germline. This CDR3 is built from 15 residues. Here the CDR3 DNA reads TGTGCCAGCAGCTTAGATCTTCTAGACACCGGGGAGCTGTTTTTT. Protein sequence: CASSLDLLDTGELFF. The variable domain in full, completed from reference TRBV11-2 and TRBJ2-2, reads EAGVAQSPRYKIIEKRQSVAFWCNPISGHATLYWYQQILGQGPKLLIQFQNNGVVDDSQLPKDRFSAERLKGVDSTLKIQPAKLEDSAVYLCASSLDLLDTGELFFGEGSRLTVL.